A selection of T cell receptor beta chains follows, all from one sample in a study of CD8 T cells in Susac syndrome. MiXCR, applied by TCRdb to the immunoSEQ multiplex PCR reads, yields one record per CDR3 protein. Of around 170,000 distinct CDR3 sequences in the sample, roughly 95% were seen once. The material sequenced was CD8+ T cells from PBMCs. The receptors originated from a human donor with multiple sclerosis. Each CDR3 is given with its conserved first and last residue. A D gene is named only where the DNA matches it firmly. A clone size is listed for some rows: how often the clone was seen (once, few, many), or a class if it is expanded.

d_call j_call v_call clone_size cdr3_aa cdr3_nt
TRBD1 TRBJ1-1 TRBV20-1 NA CSASWTGGYAEAFF TGCAGTGCAAGCTGGACAGGGGGTTACGCTGAAGCTTTCTTT
TRBD2 TRBJ2-5 TRBV2 NA CASSGLAGRGETQYF TGTGCCAGCAGCGGACTAGCGGGAAGGGGGGAGACCCAGTACTTC
NA TRBJ2-7 TRBV30 NA CAWSAGQNLYEQYF TGTGCCTGGAGTGCCGGACAGAACCTCTACGAGCAGTACTTC
NA TRBJ2-7 TRBV20-1 NA CSARPQGHEQYF TGCAGTGCTCGCCCCCAAGGGCACGAGCAGTACTTC
NA TRBJ2-1 TRBV27 NA CASSGGFNEQFF TGTGCCAGCAGTGGGGGCTTTAATGAGCAGTTCTTC
NA TRBJ2-3 TRBV19 NA CASSIETPSTDTQYF TGTGCCAGTAGTATTGAGACACCTAGCACAGATACGCAGTATTTT
NA TRBJ2-3 TRBV27 NA CASSLFEGVDTQYF TGTGCCAGCAGTTTATTTGAAGGGGTGGATACGCAGTATTTT
NA TRBJ1-2 TRBV27 NA CASSLSWYERISHGYTF TGTGCCAGCAGTTTATCTTGGTATGAGAGAATTTCACATGGCTACACCTTC
NA TRBJ1-2 TRBV6-1 few CASSEGASYGYTF TGTGCCAGCAGTGAAGGGGCCTCCTATGGCTACACCTTC
TRBD2 TRBJ2-7 TRBV5-1 NA CASAELAGTYEQYF TGCGCCAGCGCCGAACTAGCGGGAACTTACGAGCAGTACTTC
NA TRBJ2-3 TRBV2 NA CASPLRGGSTDTQYF TGTGCCAGCCCCCTTAGGGGGGGCAGCACAGATACGCAGTATTTT
NA TRBJ2-6 TRBV2 NA CARRGDSGANVLTF TGTGCCAGAAGGGGAGACTCTGGGGCCAACGTCCTGACTTTC
TRBD2 TRBJ2-1 TRBV27 NA CASSLASGSNEQFF TGTGCCAGCAGTTTAGCTAGCGGGAGTAATGAGCAGTTCTTC
NA TRBJ2-1 TRBV7-9 NA CASSPPPPASSHEQFF TGTGCCAGCAGCCCACCCCCACCGGCTAGTAGTCATGAGCAGTTCTTC
NA TRBJ2-1 TRBV7-2 NA CASLIMQGYNEQFF TGTGCCAGCCTGATCATGCAGGGCTACAATGAGCAGTTCTTC
NA TRBJ1-1 TRBV28 NA CASSLGGPAEAFF TGTGCCAGCAGTTTGGGGGGGCCCGCTGAAGCTTTCTTT
NA TRBJ2-1 TRBV28 NA CATRYNEQFF TGTGCCACACGTTACAATGAGCAGTTCTTC
NA TRBJ2-3 TRBV5-1 NA CASSLVSSTDTQYF TGCGCCAGCAGCTTGGTATCTAGCACAGATACGCAGTATTTT
NA TRBJ1-6 TRBV9 NA CASSVVGNSPLHF TGTGCCAGCAGCGTAGTCGGGAATTCACCCCTCCACTTT
NA TRBJ1-1 TRBV29-1 NA CSVGGSYTEAFF TGCAGCGTGGGTGGGTCCTACACTGAAGCTTTCTTT
NA TRBJ2-7 TRBV5-6 NA CASSRIGLGARSSYEQYF TGTGCCAGCAGCCGGATTGGGTTGGGGGCCCGTAGCTCCTACGAGCAGTACTTC
TRBD1 TRBJ1-2 TRBV29-1 NA CSVDRGVGYGYTF TGCAGCGTAGACAGGGGCGTGGGTTATGGCTACACCTTC
NA TRBJ1-1 TRBV29-1 NA CSVLLDNTEAFF TGCAGCGTTCTCCTCGACAACACTGAAGCTTTCTTT
TRBD2 TRBJ2-7 TRBV20-1 NA CSANHPPLAGASYEQYF TGCAGTGCTAACCACCCCCCTCTAGCGGGGGCATCCTACGAGCAGTACTTC
TRBD1 TRBJ2-5 TRBV10-3 NA CAISAGTGAQETQYF TGTGCCATCAGCGCCGGGACAGGGGCTCAAGAGACCCAGTACTTC
TRBD1 TRBJ1-2 TRBV19 NA CASSTPGGIYGYTF TGTGCCAGTAGCACCCCAGGGGGAATCTATGGCTACACCTTC
NA TRBJ2-5 TRBV5-6 NA CATGTSQETQYF TGTGCCACCGGCACAAGCCAAGAGACCCAGTACTTC
NA TRBJ1-1 TRBV28 NA CASRAGLNTEAFF TGTGCCAGCAGGGCAGGCTTGAACACTGAAGCTTTCTTT
TRBD1 TRBJ1-1 TRBV13 NA CASSFGTENTEAFF TGTGCCAGCAGCTTCGGGACAGAGAACACTGAAGCTTTCTTT
NA TRBJ2-1 TRBV19 NA CASSIRGAYNEQFF TGTGCCAGTAGTATCAGGGGTGCCTACAATGAGCAGTTCTTC
TRBD2 TRBJ2-1 TRBV20-1 once CSARGISGENEQFF TGCAGTGCTAGAGGGATCAGCGGGGAAAATGAGCAGTTCTTC
NA TRBJ2-4 TRBV7-8 once CASSFRTTGPKRDIQYF TGTGCCAGCAGCTTTAGGACCACAGGGCCCAAAAGGGACATTCAGTACTTC
TRBD1 TRBJ2-4 TRBV27 NA CASSDGRQGLNIQYF TGTGCCAGCAGCGACGGCCGACAGGGGTTAAACATTCAGTACTTC
TRBD2 TRBJ2-1 TRBV28 NA CASSFRGLATDEQFF TGTGCCAGCAGTTTTCGTGGACTAGCGACCGATGAGCAGTTCTTC
NA TRBJ2-7 TRBV12-5 NA CASGLWAGGGYEQYF TGTGCTAGTGGTTTATGGGCAGGGGGAGGCTACGAGCAGTACTTC
NA TRBJ1-1 TRBV6-1 NA CASSTTAATEAFF TGTGCCAGCAGTACGACAGCGGCCACTGAAGCTTTCTTT
NA TRBJ2-7 TRBV3-1 NA CASSQERDYEQYF TGTGCCAGCAGCCAAGAGAGGGATTACGAGCAGTACTTC
NA TRBJ2-1 TRBV9 NA CASSAQTGLSYNEQFF TGTGCCAGCAGCGCTCAGACAGGCCTTTCCTACAATGAGCAGTTCTTC
NA TRBJ2-5 TRBV20-1 NA CSARTIETQYF TGCAGTGCCAGGACTATAGAGACCCAGTACTTC
NA TRBJ2-1 TRBV27 NA CASSPSLPGYNEQFF TGTGCCAGCAGTCCCTCCCTCCCGGGCTACAATGAGCAGTTCTTC
TRBD2 TRBJ2-7 TRBV7-2 NA CASSSLLAGESYEQYF TGTGCCAGCAGCTCCCTCCTAGCGGGAGAGTCCTACGAGCAGTACTTC
TRBD2 TRBJ2-7 TRBV28 NA CASSPWGGSSYEQYF TGTGCCAGCAGCCCGTGGGGGGGGAGCTCCTACGAGCAGTACTTC
NA TRBJ2-7 TRBV20-1 NA CSARDPARSYEQYF TGCAGTGCTAGAGATCCGGCTCGTAGCTACGAGCAGTACTTC
NA TRBJ2-5 TRBV4-1 NA CASSQDRARGQETQYF TGCGCCAGCAGCCAAGATAGGGCCAGGGGCCAAGAGACCCAGTACTTC
NA TRBJ2-1 TRBV27 NA CASSRGGPSYNEQFF TGTGCCAGCAGTCGAGGAGGGCCGTCGTACAATGAGCAGTTCTTC
NA TRBJ1-4 TRBV7-2 NA CASSFVKSTNEKLFF TGTGCCAGCAGCTTTGTCAAATCAACTAATGAAAAACTGTTTTTT
TRBD2 TRBJ2-7 TRBV4-1 NA CASSQGPSGGFEQYF TGCGCCAGCAGCCAAGGGCCCAGCGGGGGGTTCGAGCAGTACTTC
TRBD1 TRBJ2-1 TRBV5-6 NA CASSLGQVGQFF TGTGCCAGCAGCCTCGGACAGGTAGGGCAGTTCTTC
NA TRBJ2-7 TRBV15 NA CATSRDKRDEQYF TGTGCCACCAGCAGAGATAAGAGGGACGAGCAGTACTTC